This T cell receptor beta chain was recorded in a study of cytomegalovirus exposure and HLA in healthy donors. Study observations and caveats: Indistinguishability led to the exclusion of some V segments, TRBV6-2 and TRBV6-3 included. The study listed 150 to 200 cytomegalovirus-associated TCR beta chains. There were some public TCRs occurring in many donors, but most TCR sequences were rare. A later analysis reportedly found fewer N-insertions in an Asian-associated ancestry cluster than the roughly 670-donor mean.

Both 60 Vbeta primers and 13 Jbeta primers went into the PCR. Assay: immunoSEQ multiplex PCR; the TCRdb copy retains only in-frame clones and omits some. The table lists under 170,000 clones, 75% to 85% of them singletons. This clone was observed a single time. Its antigen remains unidentified. The germline CDR1 and CDR2 sequences are SGHTA and FQGTGA. V shed 1 base, J shed 3 bases, and the junction held 4 bases outside the gene matches. The CDR3 is 15 residues long. Sequencing was performed on PBMCs. The chain links TRBV7-3 to TRBJ2-7; 9 bases are a match to TRBD1. The receptor was isolated from a human donor in good health. CDR3 sequence: CASSLSGDRVYEQYF. CDR3 nucleotide sequence: TGTGCCAGCAGCTTAAGCGGGGACAGGGTCTACGAGCAGTACTTC.